The 22 T cell receptor beta chains presented below share a single source sample, sequenced in a study of T-cell reconstitution after alpha-beta-depleted transplantation in children. Using unique molecular identifiers, the investigators prepared the TCRbeta library. TCRdb called the PCR reads again in MiXCR, with one record for every CDR3 protein. The top ten clones hold 2.6% of a sample with about 240,000 distinct CDR3 sequences, about 12% of them seen once. The sample was PBMCs from the stem cell graft donor, taken from the stem cell graft. The source of these receptors is a human donor who donated a stem cell graft to a child with acute lymphoblastic leukemia.

This clonotype has a count of ten or more. V and J are TRBV12-3 or TRBV12-4 and TRBJ1-1; 8 positions match TRBD1. V dropped 3 bases and J dropped 5; count of bases not matched to a gene: 5. This CDR3 has 14 amino acids. In DNA, the CDR3 is TGTGCCAGCAGTTTGACAGGGGCGAGGACTGAAGCTTTCTTT. This sequence encodes CASSLTGARTEAFF.

This clonotype was observed at least ten times. The chain combines TRBV25-1 with TRBJ2-2; D ambiguous. V was shortened by 7 bases and J by 4 bases, with 10 bases between the two germline ends. Germline CDR1 and CDR2: MGHDK and SYGVNS. The CDR3 has 13 amino acids. CDR3 residues: CASTNSLTGELFF. In DNA, the CDR3 is TGTGCCAGCACCAACAGCCTCACCGGGGAGCTGTTTTTT.

This clonotype was seen only once. A much more abundant neighbour one base away suggests this may be a read error. V gene TRBV15 combines with J gene TRBJ2-5; TRBD1 aligns across 8 bases. Germline V gives CDR1 LNHNV, CDR2 YYDKDF (reference sequence). Losses at the gene ends were 2 bases for V and 5 bases for J; bases not matched to a gene: 7. The CDR3 length is 15 residues. CDR3 nucleotide sequence: TGTGCCACCAGCAGACCGAACAGGGGGTTTGAGACCCAGTACTTC. It encodes CATSRPNRGFETQYF.

This chain joins TRBV2 and TRBJ1-1, with D possibly TRBD1 on 5 matching bases. Germline assignment: CDR1 SNHLY and CDR2 FYNNEI. V was clipped by 8 bases and J by 4 bases, with 17 bases between them. There are 14 residues in the CDR3. The CDR3 nucleotides read TGTGCCAGCCCTGGCGGGGCCCAGGGCACTGAAGCTTTCTTT. Protein sequence: CASPGGAQGTEAFF.

This clonotype occurred many times. Here the CDR3 DNA reads TGTGCCAGCAGCCCTGGGGGACCCAGGGCATCCGAGACCCAGTACTTC. This translates into CASSPGGPRASETQYF. The V and J genes are TRBV7-9 and TRBJ2-5; tentatively, D is TRBD1 or TRBD2 (5 bases each). The CDR3 consists of 16 residues. The germline gives CDR1 SEHNR, CDR2 FQNEAQ (reference sequence). The ends were cut back, 5 bases at V and 5 bases at J, with 21 bases in the middle.

This clonotype was counted many times. CDR3 bases: TGTGCCAGCAGCCAGATGGGGACAGCTGGCTCCTACGAGCAGTACTTC. It translates to CASSQMGTAGSYEQYF. The V call is TRBV4-2, the J call TRBJ2-7; TRBD1 aligns across 7 bases. V lost 3 bases, J lost 0 bases, and 8 bases stayed unmatched. The CDR3 is 16 amino acids. Germline V gives CDR1 LGHNA, CDR2 YNFKEQ.

Of note for this clonotype: A junction boundary mismatches the germline segment, possibly from a read error. The chain couples TRBV12-5 to TRBJ2-2; no definite D call. Germline assignment: CDR1 LGHNT and CDR2 FRNRAP. This CDR3 has 16 amino acids. CDR3 loop: CVSASHSVTNTGELFF. The CDR3 bases are TGTGTTAGTGCCTCCCACAGCGTAACAAACACCGGGGAGCTGTTTTTT.

As concerns this clonotype: A much larger clonotype is one base distant, so this may be a read error. The genes are TRBV9 and TRBJ2-5; D gene uncertain. The germline CDR1 and CDR2 sequences are SGDLS and YYNGEE. With 5 bases removed from V and 3 bases from J, the gap between germline ends came to 14 bases. The CDR3 has 14 residues. The DNA for the CDR3 is TGTGCCAGCAGTCTGATTGGGGATGAAGAGACCCAGTACTTC. Its protein product is CASSLIGDEETQYF.

This clonotype was seen ten or more times. The chain links TRBV10-3 to TRBJ2-3; 12 bases line up with TRBD2. Germline V gene data show CDR1 as ENHRY and CDR2 as SYGVKD. V gave up 4 bases and J gave up 1 base; unmatched junction bases: 3. The CDR3 covers 16 residues. The CDR3 region is CAISGTSGIGTDTQYF. The DNA for the CDR3 is TGTGCCATCAGTGGGACTAGCGGGATTGGCACAGATACGCAGTATTTT.

This clonotype was recorded many times. The V call is TRBV11-2, the J call TRBJ1-1, with D unclear. The length of the CDR3 is 16 residues. The V and J ends lost 5 bases and 1 base respectively, with 17 bases between them. The germline V gene encodes CDR1 SGHAT and CDR2 FQNNGV. The CDR3: CASSRGVTPSNTEAFF. CDR3 nucleotides: TGTGCCAGCAGCCGCGGGGTTACCCCTTCGAACACTGAAGCTTTCTTT.

This clonotype was seen at least ten times. The V gene is TRBV5-6, the J gene TRBJ2-1, with D possibly matching TRBD1 (5 bases). The CDR3 has 14 amino acids. Trimming cost V 3 bases and J 3 bases, with 10 bases left between them. The germline V gene encodes CDR1 SGHDT and CDR2 YYEEEE. CDR3 residues: CASSSRTNYNEQFF. DNA of the CDR3: TGTGCCAGCAGCTCTCGGACAAACTACAATGAGCAGTTCTTC.

This clonotype was seen many times. This chain joins TRBV5-1 and TRBJ2-1; 8 nucleotides agree with TRBD2. Germline V gene lookup returns CDR1 SGHRS and CDR2 YFSETQ. V was clipped by 4 bases and J by 7 bases; unmatched bases: 13. The CDR3 runs 16 residues. The CDR3 DNA reads TGCGCCAGCAGCCCTGCGAGCGGGAGAAGAATGAATGAGCAGTTCTTC. Its protein product is CASSPASGRRMNEQFF.

The chain has TRBV19 and TRBJ2-7, with D possibly being TRBD1 (6 bases). Trimming pared 9 bases from V and 7 bases from J, leaving 19 bases between. CDR3 length equals 13 residues. Germline V gene data show CDR1 as LNHDA and CDR2 as SQIVND (reference sequence). This CDR3 reads CASLDRMTAEQYF. For the CDR3, the DNA is TGTGCCAGCCTTGACAGGATGACTGCGGAGCAGTACTTC.

This clonotype was observed at least ten times. The genes are TRBV7-3 and TRBJ1-2, with D tentatively TRBD1 (5 bases). The V end lost 3 bases, the J end lost 13 bases, and 18 bases lay between the germline ends. The CDR3 consists of 13 residues. CDR1 is SGHTA and CDR2 is FQGTGA in the germline V gene. This CDR3 is CASSFRWGGDLTF. The DNA for the CDR3 is TGTGCCAGCAGCTTTCGATGGGGGGGGGATCTCACCTTC.

Many counts were recorded for this clonotype. V is TRBV29-1 and J is TRBJ2-1; D may match TRBD1 or TRBD2 (5 bases each). CDR1 and CDR2 from the germline V gene are SQVTM and ANQGSEA. This CDR3 has 17 residues. V gave up 3 bases and J gave up 0 bases, with 18 bases separating them. The CDR3 DNA is TGCAGCGTTGACGAGAGATACAGGAGGAGCTCCTACAATGAGCAGTTCTTC. Amino acid sequence: CSVDERYRRSSYNEQFF.

This clonotype was observed at least ten times. The chain uses TRBV20-1 and TRBJ1-1; the D is unclear. Germline assignment: CDR1 DFQATT and CDR2 SNEGSKA (reference sequence). The V and J ends lost 0 bases and 6 bases respectively, with 14 bases between them. This CDR3 spans 14 amino acids. For the CDR3, the DNA is TGCAGTGCTAGAGATGGACCCCGCGCTGCTGAAGCTTTCTTT. Translated, it gives CSARDGPRAAEAFF.

This clonotype was seen at least ten times. The V call is TRBV7-2, the J call TRBJ1-1; D is uncertain. The CDR3 spans 15 residues. V lost 2 bases to trimming and J lost 3 bases, with 13 bases between them. Germline V gives CDR1 SGHTA, CDR2 FQGNSA. The CDR3 bases are TGTGCCAGCAGCTTACACGGACGGTTGGACACTGAAGCTTTCTTT. It codes for CASSLHGRLDTEAFF.

This clonotype was seen a few times. This chain uses TRBV20-1 with TRBJ1-5, with D perhaps TRBD1 (5 bases). Deletions cut 2 bases from V and 5 bases from J, with 19 bases between. CDR3 length: 16 residues. Per germline, CDR1 DFQATT and CDR2 SNEGSKA (reference sequence). The CDR3 sequence is CSARRGGGRNDQPQHF. The CDR3 nucleotides are TGCAGTGCTAGAAGGGGAGGAGGAAGAAATGATCAGCCCCAGCATTTT.

Note on this clonotype: A much bigger clone sits one base away, suggesting this may be a read error. The V call is TRBV28, the J call TRBJ2-1; D may be TRBD1 (8 bases). CDR3 length equals 17 residues. The ends were cut back, 3 bases at V and 1 base at J, with 16 bases in the middle. Germline lookup yields CDR1 MDHEN and CDR2 SYDVKM. CDR3 protein: CASSLLRGDRSYNEQFF. As DNA, the CDR3 is TGTGCCAGCAGTTTGCTCCGGGGGGACAGGTCCTACAATGAGCAGTTCTTC. The full variable domain, with the rest looked up from reference TRBV28 and TRBJ2-1, is DVKVTQSSRYLVKRTGEKVFLECVQDMDHENMFWYRQDPGLGLRLIYFSYDVKMKEKGDIPEGYSVSREKKERFSLILESASTNQTSMYLCASSLLRGDRSYNEQFFGPGTRLTVL.

This clonotype was recorded many times. This rearrangement joins TRBV12-3 or TRBV12-4 to TRBJ2-1; TRBD2 is a possible D gene (5 bases). V was clipped by 1 base and J by 0 bases, with 7 bases between them. This CDR3 contains 15 residues. CDR3 coding DNA: TGTGCCAGCAGTTTAGTGGGGAGCTCCTACAATGAGCAGTTCTTC. This translates into CASSLVGSSYNEQFF.

This clonotype showed up many times. The chain links TRBV5-6 to TRBJ1-1, with 7 bases matching TRBD1. The trim removed 4 bases at V and 6 bases at J, leaving 15 bases unmatched. The CDR3 runs 16 residues. Looked up from germline, CDR1 is SGHDT and CDR2 is YYEEEE. The CDR3 region is CASSQATGPGDAEAFF. CDR3 DNA sequence: TGTGCCAGCAGCCAGGCGACAGGGCCAGGGGACGCTGAAGCTTTCTTT.

This clonotype was recorded many times. J is TRBJ2-1 and V is TRBV30; no definite D call. Germline V gene lookup returns CDR1 GTSNPN and CDR2 SVGIG (reference sequence). With 1 base removed from V and 4 bases from J, the gap between germline ends came to 5 bases. The CDR3 is 12 residues long. Here the CDR3 DNA reads TGTGCCTGGAGTGGTCAGTACAATGAGCAGTTCTTC. It yields the protein CAWSGQYNEQFF.